This is a list of T cell receptor beta chains from one sample in a study of breast tumors, draining lymph nodes, adjacent tissues. A single record per CDR3 protein comes from TCRdb applying MiXCR to the multiplex PCR reads. Of more than 100,000 distinct CDR3 sequences in the sample, about a fifth were seen once. The sequenced sample was axillary lymph node tissue. Receptors were obtained from a female donor with breast cancer. Some clones in this sample may be carry-over from other donors' samples. Both conserved end residues are trimmed from each CDR3. D genes are given only for firm matches.

v_call	j_call	d_call	cdr3_aa
TRBV6-1	TRBJ1-5	NA	ASSEGPNNQPQH
TRBV5-1	TRBJ2-7	NA	ASSFLAAYEQY
TRBV5-4	TRBJ2-1	TRBD2	ASSPRTGTSGRNEQF
TRBV19	TRBJ1-2	NA	ASSTRGSPNYGYT
TRBV12-3/TRBV12-4	TRBJ2-5	TRBD2	ASSPFGTKETQY
TRBV7-9	TRBJ1-3	TRBD1	ASSSFRDSGNTIY
TRBV27	TRBJ2-1	NA	ASNRANSYSEQF
TRBV6-6	TRBJ1-6	NA	ASRGRSAYNSPLH
TRBV7-3	TRBJ2-3	NA	ASSLSPGSTDTQY
TRBV24-1	TRBJ2-2	TRBD2	ATGSAGAGTGELF
TRBV2	TRBJ1-2	TRBD1	ASSEDWTGRGGYT
TRBV11-2	TRBJ2-1	NA	ASSLFDGDNEQF
TRBV5-4	TRBJ2-7	TRBD2	ASSGRLADYEQY
TRBV24-1	TRBJ2-7	NA	ATSEWGYEQY
TRBV6-2/TRBV6-3	TRBJ2-7	NA	ASSYHAGYEQY
TRBV20-1	TRBJ2-1	NA	SASVRSYNEQF
TRBV25-1	TRBJ2-7	NA	ASSEQGSRNEQY
TRBV10-3	TRBJ2-1	NA	ATSGESYNEQF
TRBV5-6	TRBJ2-5	NA	ASGSTGWVQETQY
TRBV12-3/TRBV12-4	TRBJ2-1	NA	ASRAPGLLPYNEQF
TRBV4-1	TRBJ2-1	NA	ASSQERGLGDEQF
TRBV6-2/TRBV6-3	TRBJ2-1	TRBD2	ASRQTSGRYNEQF
TRBV7-9	TRBJ2-1	TRBD1	ASSLRGQGANEQF
TRBV5-1	TRBJ2-7	TRBD2	ASSLGLAGGEQY
TRBV10-3	TRBJ1-5	NA	AITPGGRQPQH
TRBV19	TRBJ2-2	NA	ASSIRAARPTGELF
TRBV5-8	TRBJ2-6	NA	ASSKGQRNSGANVLT
TRBV10-3	TRBJ2-1	NA	AISSGTGPGNEQF
TRBV12-3/TRBV12-4	TRBJ2-7	TRBD2	ASSLGGLAAYEQY
TRBV11-1	TRBJ2-5	TRBD2	ASSRAGGPQETQY
TRBV2	TRBJ2-5	TRBD1	ASSEDRGETQY
TRBV5-8	TRBJ2-7	NA	ASSRSLRVNEQY
TRBV11-3	TRBJ2-7	NA	ASSLVRGHEQY
TRBV5-6	TRBJ1-1	TRBD1	ASSYRDRDSSEAF
TRBV28	TRBJ1-5	NA	ASSLYLTTGQPQH
TRBV20-1	TRBJ2-2	NA	SARRRRDTGELF
TRBV2	TRBJ1-2	NA	ASSAPGPGYGYT
TRBV6-2/TRBV6-3	TRBJ2-2	TRBD1	ASVRTGGKLNTGELF
TRBV6-5	TRBJ2-6	TRBD1	ASSYWGTASGANVLT
TRBV5-1	TRBJ1-6	NA	ASSLVPAANSPLH
TRBV20-1	TRBJ1-3	NA	SASDSHSGNTIY
TRBV11-2	TRBJ2-7	NA	ASRPTDSYEQY
TRBV2	TRBJ2-5	TRBD1	ASRGQEETQY
TRBV19	TRBJ2-1	NA	ASKLVGVGGNEQF
TRBV29-1	TRBJ2-1	TRBD2	SARGGTSGLGEQF
TRBV18	TRBJ1-2	TRBD1	ASSPTQGAKTYGYT
TRBV3-1	TRBJ2-5	TRBD2	ASSVRTSGEETQY
TRBV20-1	TRBJ2-7	NA	SATDGYEQY
TRBV28	TRBJ1-6	TRBD1	ASSLGQGAPINSPLH
TRBV6-1	TRBJ2-3	NA	ASSGQSGADTQY
TRBV20-1	TRBJ2-7	NA	SASSTGYEQY
TRBV2	TRBJ2-3	NA	ASSEGQRTTDTQY
TRBV11-1	TRBJ2-6	NA	ASTAPGSNVLT
TRBV28	TRBJ2-3	TRBD1	ASSPPTGYTDTQY
TRBV20-1	TRBJ2-2	TRBD2	SARGPGLAGGPGGELF
TRBV10-3	TRBJ1-6	TRBD1	AIKPGQDSPLH
TRBV2	TRBJ2-7	NA	ASKEGSYEQY
TRBV19	TRBJ1-2	NA	ASSSAARGCGYT
TRBV12-5	TRBJ1-2	TRBD1	ANGLQGGANYGYT
TRBV10-3	TRBJ2-7	NA	AISEGNEQY